The 22 T cell receptor beta chains in this list originate from one sample, sequenced in a study of shared clonotypes between healthy human individuals. The repertoire was sequenced with immunoSEQ multiplex PCR; TCRdb's copy has only in-frame clones and lacks some. The top ten hold about 0.21% of the sample, which has about 800,000 clones, roughly 96% seen once. Cells designated naive CD8 were CD45RO-negative and were positively selected for CCR7, with terminally differentiated effector memory CD45RA+ cells excluded. Sequenced material: naive CD8+ T cells sorted from blood. Receptors originate from a man aged 25 to 40 in good health.

V is TRBV5-8 and J is TRBJ1-3; D is unclear. From germline, CDR1 is SGHTS and CDR2 YDEGEE. V gave up 6 bases and J gave up 0 bases, with 10 bases separating them. The CDR3 has 14 amino acids. Here the CDR3 reads CASTYYLSGNTIYF. The CDR3 nucleotides read TGTGCCAGCACCTACTACCTCTCTGGAAACACCATATATTTT.

The V gene is TRBV10-3, the J gene TRBJ2-7; D is perhaps TRBD1 (6 bases). The CDR3 contains 14 residues. Trimming took off 3 bases at V and 4 bases at J, with 13 bases between the two ends. Germline V lookup: CDR1 ENHRY, CDR2 SYGVKD. The DNA for the CDR3 is TGTGCCATCAGTGAAACAGGGTGGCGGTACGAGCAGTACTTC. Amino acids: CAISETGWRYEQYF.

The rearrangement uses TRBV5-4 and TRBJ2-5, with D perhaps matching TRBD1 (6 bases). The CDR3 totals 15 residues. The ends were cut back, 4 bases at V and 4 bases at J, with 17 bases in the middle. Germline CDR1 is SGHNT and CDR2 is YYREEE (reference sequence). The DNA of the CDR3 is TGTGCCAGCAGCCCGCCAGGGGAGTCGCGAGAGACCCAGTACTTC. It encodes CASSPPGESRETQYF.

Details on this clone: A read error may be the cause here, since a much bigger clone is one base away. The rearrangement uses TRBV7-9 and TRBJ2-7, with 9 bases aligning to TRBD1. Germline V lookup: CDR1 SEHNR, CDR2 FQNEAQ (reference sequence). The CDR3 has 14 amino acids. The trim removed 5 bases at V and 3 bases at J, leaving 5 bases unmatched. The CDR3 DNA reads TGTGCCAGCAGCCCCGAGACAGGGGGCTACGAGCAGTACTTC. Translating gives CASSPETGGYEQYF.

The chain links TRBV7-8 to TRBJ2-7; 11 nucleotides match TRBD2. The CDR3 length is 17 residues. Germline CDR1 is SGHVS and CDR2 is FQNEAQ. The junction had 10 bases not matched to a gene; V was cut back by 5 bases and J by 1 base. In nucleotides, the CDR3 is TGTGCCAGCAGCGGACTAGCGGGCGGTATAAGTTCCTACGAGCAGTACTTC. Encoded protein: CASSGLAGGISSYEQYF. The entire variable domain, with the rest obtained from reference TRBV7-8 and TRBJ2-7, is as follows: GAGVSQSPRYKVAKRGQDVALRCDPISGHVSLFWYQQALGQGPEFLTYFQNEAQLDKSGLPSDRFFAERPEGSVSTLKIQRTQQEDSAVYLCASSGLAGGISSYEQYFGPGTRLTVT.

This chain uses TRBV5-1 with TRBJ2-7; 8 bases match TRBD2. V dropped 4 bases and J dropped 2; count of bases not matched to a gene: 5. CDR3 length: 14 residues. Looked up from germline, CDR1 is SGHRS and CDR2 is YFSETQ. The CDR3 sequence: CASSPPAGAYEQYF. The CDR3 nucleotides are TGCGCCAGCAGCCCACCAGCGGGAGCCTACGAGCAGTACTTC. The variable domain in full, with the rest retrieved from reference TRBV5-1 and TRBJ2-7, is KAGVTQTPRYLIKTRGQQVTLSCSPISGHRSVSWYQQTPGQGLQFLFEYFSETQRNKGNFPGRFSGRQFSNSRSEMNVSTLELGDSALYLCASSPPAGAYEQYFGPGTRLTVT.

This rearrangement joins TRBV5-4 to TRBJ1-2; D is ambiguous. CDR3 length equals 13 residues. The V gene lost 0 bases and the J gene lost 6 bases, with 9 bases spanning the gap. Germline CDR1 and CDR2: SGHNT and YYREEE (reference sequence). CDR3 loop: CASSLDREDGYTF. The CDR3 DNA is TGTGCCAGCAGCTTGGATCGGGAGGATGGCTACACCTTC. The whole variable domain, filled in from reference TRBV5-4 and TRBJ1-2, reads ETGVTQSPTHLIKTRGQQVTLRCSSQSGHNTVSWYQQALGQGPQFIFQYYREEENGRGNFPPRFSGLQFPNYSSELNVNALELDDSALYLCASSLDREDGYTFGSGTRLTVV.

V and J are TRBV27 and TRBJ2-7, with 8 nucleotides matching TRBD1. CDR1 and CDR2 (germline): MNHEY, SMNVEV (reference sequence). The ends lost 2 bases at V and 3 bases at J; junction bases unmatched: 6. This CDR3 is 15 amino acids long. CDR3 residues: CASSLRGTGNYEQYF. As DNA, the CDR3 is TGTGCCAGCAGTTTAAGGGGGACAGGCAACTACGAGCAGTACTTC.

The genes are TRBV25-1 and TRBJ2-1; D possibly corresponds to TRBD2 (5 bases). Trimming took off 8 bases at V and 3 bases at J, with 8 bases between the two ends. The CDR3 extends over 12 amino acids. Germline V gene lookup returns CDR1 MGHDK and CDR2 SYGVNS. CDR3 coding DNA: TGTGCCAGCGAGCGGTTCTACAATGAGCAGTTCTTC. It encodes CASERFYNEQFF.

V and J are TRBV19 and TRBJ2-1, with 8 bases fitting TRBD2. J gave up 2 bases and V 7 bases, and 10 bases lay outside the gene matches. From germline, CDR1 is LNHDA and CDR2 SQIVND (reference sequence). This CDR3 comprises 16 residues. CDR3 sequence (DNA): TGTGCCAGTAATCCGACTGTAGCGGGACCCTACAATGAGCAGTTCTTC. This sequence encodes CASNPTVAGPYNEQFF.

The chain recombines TRBV27 with TRBJ1-1; 7 nucleotides match TRBD1. Per the germline V gene, CDR1 is MNHEY and CDR2 is SMNVEV (reference sequence). J lost 3 bases, V lost 5 bases, and 9 bases had no gene match. CDR3 length equals 15 residues. The CDR3 bases are TGTGCCAGCAGTAGAGGACAGGCCCATTACACTGAAGCTTTCTTT. Amino acid sequence: CASSRGQAHYTEAFF.

The chain carries TRBV15 and TRBJ1-3; perhaps TRBD1 as D (5 bases). Looked up from germline, CDR1 is LNHNV and CDR2 is YYDKDF (reference sequence). Trimming removed 3 bases at V and 3 bases at J, with 9 bases between. The CDR3 totals 14 residues. In DNA form, the CDR3 reads TGTGCCACCAGCAGGACAGTAGGTGGAAACACCATATATTTT. It specifies CATSRTVGGNTIYF.

This chain links TRBV7-9 with TRBJ2-1; D is possibly TRBD1 or TRBD2 (6 bases each). The CDR3 has 15 residues. CDR1 is SEHNR, CDR2 FQNEAQ, per germline (reference sequence). With 5 bases removed from V and 8 bases from J, the gap between germline ends came to 19 bases. The CDR3, as DNA: TGTGCCAGCAGCCAGCCCGGAGGGGGAAGCTATGAGCAGTTCTTC. Amino acids: CASSQPGGGSYEQFF.

This chain links TRBV7-7 with TRBJ2-6; weak D call: TRBD2 (6 bases). Looked up from germline, CDR1 is SSHAT and CDR2 is FNYEAQ (reference sequence). This CDR3 contains 12 residues. The CDR3 nucleotides are TGTGCTAGCGGTGGTGGGGCCAACGTCCTGACTTTC. Its protein product is CASGGGANVLTF.

The chain recombines TRBV9 with TRBJ1-2, with D unresolved. With 4 bases removed from V and 13 bases from J, the gap between germline ends came to 8 bases. Germline V gene sequence: CDR1 SGDLS, CDR2 YYNGEE. This CDR3 contains 9 residues. CDR3 DNA sequence: TGTGCCAGCAGCCAGCCCTTCACCTTC. This sequence encodes CASSQPFTF.

The gene calls are TRBV7-9 and TRBJ1-4; D gene ambiguous. CDR3 length: 13 amino acids. V lost 11 bases and J lost 0, with 10 bases in between. Germline CDR1 is SEHNR and CDR2 is FQNEAQ (reference sequence). The chain's CDR3 is CASNGATNEKLFF. As DNA, the CDR3 is TGTGCCTCTAACGGAGCAACTAATGAAAAACTGTTTTTT. Full variable domain (rest looked up from reference TRBV7-9 and TRBJ1-4): DTGVSQNPRHKITKRGQNVTFRCDPISEHNRLYWYRQTLGQGPEFLTYFQNEAQLEKSRLLSDRFSAERPKGSFSTLEIQRTEQGDSAMYLCASNGATNEKLFFGSGTQLSVL.

This clone came up once. The gene calls are TRBV4-3 and TRBJ2-1, with D hard to call. The CDR3 is 16 residues long. Trimming removed 0 bases from V and 0 bases from J, with 9 bases in between. In germline, CDR1 is LGHNA, CDR2 YSLEER. CDR3: CASSQDWADSYNEQFF. CDR3 coding DNA: TGCGCCAGCAGCCAAGATTGGGCGGACTCCTACAATGAGCAGTTCTTC.

This sequence joins TRBV11-2 and TRBJ2-3; no firm D call. Germline CDR1 reads SGHAT; CDR2 reads FQNNGV. CDR3 length: 13 residues. Trimming removed 5 bases from V and 6 bases from J, with 12 bases in between. CDR3 loop: CASSPQRLDTQYF. CDR3 in DNA: TGTGCCAGCAGCCCACAGCGCTTGGATACGCAGTATTTT.

This chain joins TRBV7-9 and TRBJ2-1, with 12 bases matching TRBD2. The V gene end was trimmed by 5 bases and the J gene end by 7 bases; junction bases not matched to a gene: 9. The CDR3 runs to 16 residues. Germline CDR1 reads SEHNR; CDR2 reads FQNEAQ (reference sequence). This chain's CDR3 is CASSLPTSGRRNEQFF. The CDR3 DNA follows: TGTGCCAGCAGCCTTCCGACTAGCGGGAGACGGAATGAGCAGTTCTTC.

This chain links TRBV13 with TRBJ2-5; 13 positions agree with TRBD2. CDR3 length: 16 amino acids. CDR1 PRHDT and CDR2 FYEKMQ come from the germline V gene (reference sequence). The ends lost 3 bases at V and 1 base at J; junction bases unmatched: 2. The CDR3 DNA reads as TGTGCCAGCAGCTTGGGACTAGCGGGGTCCCAAGAGACCCAGTACTTC. As protein: CASSLGLAGSQETQYF.

In this sample, this clone turned up once. The chain recombines TRBV7-9 with TRBJ2-7, with 9 bases identical to TRBD1. Germline trimming cut 7 bases from V and 4 bases from J; bases unmatched to any gene: 14. This CDR3 comprises 16 residues. Germline CDR1 is SEHNR and CDR2 is FQNEAQ (reference sequence). The CDR3 bases are TGTGCCAGCACCATACCAAGTGGGACAGGGTCTTACGAGCAGTACTTC. It translates to CASTIPSGTGSYEQYF. Full variable domain (rest looked up from reference TRBV7-9 and TRBJ2-7): DTGVSQNPRHKITKRGQNVTFRCDPISEHNRLYWYRQTLGQGPEFLTYFQNEAQLEKSRLLSDRFSAERPKGSFSTLEIQRTEQGDSAMYLCASTIPSGTGSYEQYFGPGTRLTVT.

This rearrangement joins TRBV28 to TRBJ2-6; 9 nucleotides align to TRBD1. After removal of 1 base from V and 1 base from J, the junction contained 8 bases not matched to a gene. The CDR3 has 19 residues. Germline CDR1 MDHEN, CDR2 SYDVKM. CDR3 region: CASSLSRTGVLSGANVLTF. CDR3 DNA sequence: TGTGCCAGCAGTTTATCCCGGACAGGGGTCTTGTCTGGGGCCAACGTCCTGACTTTC.